This paragraph reports one T cell receptor beta chain. Its antigen is currently unknown. The length of the CDR3 is 13 residues. The V gene's germline CDR1 is SEHNR and CDR2 FQNEAQ (reference sequence). V lost 7 bases, J lost 4 bases, and 13 bases lay in between. TCR beta CDR3 region amplification was performed from RNA transcripts. The study used the HTBI primer set for a first-round RT-PCR of the TCR CDR3. TCRdb independently ran MiXCR on the multiplex PCR reads; one entry per CDR3 protein. This table has 500,000 to 800,000 distinct CDR3 sequences, nearly 45% appearing once. Diagnosis rested on symptoms, serum thyroxine and TRAb, thyroid ultrasound, and orbital computed tomography. The data are from a study of T cells in Graves' hyperthyroidism and ophthalmopathy. Study results and caveats: Blood also carried most thyroid clonotypes expanded above 0.001.

The sequencing input was peripheral blood or thyroid tissue (not recorded which). This chain connects TRBV7-9 to TRBJ1-2; D unclear. The clonotype comes from an adult man with Graves' disease, either hyperthyroidism or ophthalmopathy (not recorded which). CDR3 nucleotides: TGTGCCAGCATAAGGAGGGCGGGCTATGGCTACACCTTC. This codes for CASIRRAGYGYTF.